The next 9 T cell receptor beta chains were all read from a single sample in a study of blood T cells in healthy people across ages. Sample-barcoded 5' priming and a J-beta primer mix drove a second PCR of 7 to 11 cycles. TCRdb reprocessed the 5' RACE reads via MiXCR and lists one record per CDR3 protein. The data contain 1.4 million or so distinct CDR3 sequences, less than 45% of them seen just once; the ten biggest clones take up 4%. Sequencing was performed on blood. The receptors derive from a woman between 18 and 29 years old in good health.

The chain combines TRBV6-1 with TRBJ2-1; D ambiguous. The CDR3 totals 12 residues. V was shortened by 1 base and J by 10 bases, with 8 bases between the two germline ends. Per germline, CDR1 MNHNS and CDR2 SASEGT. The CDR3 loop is CASSEGKVEQFF. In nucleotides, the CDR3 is TGTGCCAGCAGTGAAGGGAAGGTGGAGCAGTTCTTC.

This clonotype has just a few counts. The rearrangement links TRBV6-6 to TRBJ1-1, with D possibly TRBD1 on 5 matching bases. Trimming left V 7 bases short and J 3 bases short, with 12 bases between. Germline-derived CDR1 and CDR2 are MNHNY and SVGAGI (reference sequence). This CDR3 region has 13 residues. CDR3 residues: CASTRMGDTEAFF. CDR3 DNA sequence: TGTGCCAGCACCAGGATGGGGGACACTGAAGCTTTCTTT.

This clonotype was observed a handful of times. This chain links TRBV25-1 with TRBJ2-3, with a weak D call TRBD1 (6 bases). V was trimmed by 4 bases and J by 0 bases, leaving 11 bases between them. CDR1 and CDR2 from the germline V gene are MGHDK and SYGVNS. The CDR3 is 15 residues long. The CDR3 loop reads CASSAMTGSTDTQYF. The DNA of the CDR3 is TGTGCCAGCAGTGCTATGACAGGCAGCACAGATACGCAGTATTTT. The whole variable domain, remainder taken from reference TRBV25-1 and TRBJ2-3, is EADIYQTPRYLVIGTGKKITLECSQTMGHDKMYWYQQDPGMELHLIHYSYGVNSTEKGDLSSESTVSRIRTEHFPLTLESARPSHTSQYLCASSAMTGSTDTQYFGPGTRLTVL.

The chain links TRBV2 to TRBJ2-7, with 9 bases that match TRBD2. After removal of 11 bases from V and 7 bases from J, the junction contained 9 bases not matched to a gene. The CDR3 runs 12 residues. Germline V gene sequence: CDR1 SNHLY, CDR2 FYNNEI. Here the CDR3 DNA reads TGTGCCGCCCAGCGGGGGGCCAATGAGCAGTACTTC. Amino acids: CAAQRGANEQYF.

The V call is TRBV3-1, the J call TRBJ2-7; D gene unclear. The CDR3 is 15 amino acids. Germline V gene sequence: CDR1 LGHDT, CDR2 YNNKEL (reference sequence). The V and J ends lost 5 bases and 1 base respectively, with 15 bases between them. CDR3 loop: CASSALGKGSYEQYF. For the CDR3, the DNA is TGTGCCAGCAGCGCCCTAGGTAAGGGATCCTACGAGCAGTACTTC.

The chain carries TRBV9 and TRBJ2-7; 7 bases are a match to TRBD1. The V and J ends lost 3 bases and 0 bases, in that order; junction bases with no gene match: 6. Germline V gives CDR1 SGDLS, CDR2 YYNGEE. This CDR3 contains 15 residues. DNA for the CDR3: TGTGCCAGCAGCGCACAGACAGGGAGCTCCTACGAGCAGTACTTC. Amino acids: CASSAQTGSSYEQYF.

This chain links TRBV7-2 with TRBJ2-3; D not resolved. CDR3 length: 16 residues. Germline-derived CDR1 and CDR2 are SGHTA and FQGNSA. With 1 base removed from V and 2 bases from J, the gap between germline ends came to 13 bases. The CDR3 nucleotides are TGTGCCAGCAGCTTAGAGGGTCTTATGGCCACAGATACGCAGTATTTT. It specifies CASSLEGLMATDTQYF.

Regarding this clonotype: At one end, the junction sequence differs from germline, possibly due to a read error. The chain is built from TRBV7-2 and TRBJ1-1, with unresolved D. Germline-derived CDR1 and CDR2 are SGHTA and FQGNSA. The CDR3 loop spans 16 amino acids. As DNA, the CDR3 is TGTGCCAGCAGCCCCCGATCGGGCCGGGCATTCACTGAAGCTTTATTT. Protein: CASSPRSGRAFTEALF.

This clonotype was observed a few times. The CDR3 DNA reads as TGCGCCAGCGGCCCAGGGACGCTTGAATCCTACGAGCAGTACTTC. Its translation is CASGPGTLESYEQYF. This chain connects TRBV4-3 to TRBJ2-7; perhaps D is TRBD1 or TRBD2 (5 bases each). CDR1 LGHNA and CDR2 YSLEER come from the germline V gene. V lost 8 bases, J lost 1 base, and 18 bases lay in between. The CDR3 runs to 15 residues.